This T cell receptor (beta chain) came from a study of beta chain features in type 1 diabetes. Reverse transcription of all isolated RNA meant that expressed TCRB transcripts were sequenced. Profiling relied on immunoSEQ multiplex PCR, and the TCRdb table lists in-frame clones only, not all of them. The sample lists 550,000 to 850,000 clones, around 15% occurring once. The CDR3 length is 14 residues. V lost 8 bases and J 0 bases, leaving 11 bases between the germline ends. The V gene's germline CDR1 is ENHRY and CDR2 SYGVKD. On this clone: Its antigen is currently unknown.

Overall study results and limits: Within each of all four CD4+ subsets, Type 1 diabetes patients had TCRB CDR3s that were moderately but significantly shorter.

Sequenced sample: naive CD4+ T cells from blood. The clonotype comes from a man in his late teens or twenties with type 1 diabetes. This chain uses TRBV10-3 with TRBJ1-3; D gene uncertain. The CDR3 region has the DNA TGTGCCATCGAATCAGGCAGCTCTGGAAACACCATATATTTT. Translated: CAIESGSSGNTIYF.